Listed below are T cell receptor beta chains from one sample, sequenced in a study of Ad26.COV2.S vaccination and SARS-CoV-2 variants. Produced via immunoSEQ multiplex PCR; TCRdb's table is partial and in-frame only. This sample has fewer than 500,000 clones, with roughly nine tenths found just once. Sequencing used peripheral blood, obtained in a trial of Ad26.COV2.S vaccine versus placebo. These receptors all come from a person aged 18-60 years who received the Ad26.COV2.S COVID-19 vaccine or a placebo. CDR3s include the opening cysteine and the closing phenylalanine or tryptophan. A D gene is named only where the DNA matches it firmly. Clone size is shown for a subset of rows, as once, few, many or a class of expanded clone.

J gene: TRBJ2-3
D gene: TRBD2
V gene: TRBV5-1
clone size: .
CDR3 protein: CASSLGTSGGDTQYF
CDR3 DNA: TGCGCCAGCAGCTTGGGGACTAGCGGTGGGGATACGCAGTATTTT

J gene: TRBJ1-5
D gene: TRBD1
V gene: TRBV3-1/TRBV3-2
clone size: few
CDR3 protein: CASSLSRGKQPQHF
CDR3 DNA: TGTGCCAGCAGCCTCTCCAGGGGGAAGCAGCCCCAGCATTTT

J gene: TRBJ1-1
D gene: .
V gene: TRBV10-3
clone size: .
CDR3 protein: CAIRGGPEAFF
CDR3 DNA: TGTGCCATCAGGGGGGGGCCAGAAGCTTTCTTT

J gene: TRBJ2-3
D gene: .
V gene: TRBV7-8
clone size: .
CDR3 protein: CASSLMDTQYF
CDR3 DNA: TGTGCCAGCAGCTTAATGGATACGCAGTATTTT

J gene: TRBJ2-3
D gene: TRBD2
V gene: TRBV5-4
clone size: .
CDR3 protein: CASSLGGGTPTDTQYF
CDR3 DNA: TGTGCCAGCAGCCTGGGCGGGGGGACTCCCACAGATACGCAGTATTTT

J gene: TRBJ2-7
D gene: TRBD2
V gene: TRBV29-1
clone size: .
CDR3 protein: CSAEGSGVGEQYF
CDR3 DNA: TGCAGCGCCGAGGGTAGCGGGGTAGGCGAGCAGTACTTC

J gene: TRBJ1-1
D gene: .
V gene: TRBV2
clone size: .
CDR3 protein: CASTLSRDTEAFF
CDR3 DNA: TGTGCCAGCACCTTAAGTCGCGACACTGAAGCTTTCTTT

J gene: TRBJ1-1
D gene: .
V gene: TRBV5-1
clone size: .
CDR3 protein: CASSLTLTDYTEAFF
CDR3 DNA: TGCGCCAGCAGCTTGACGTTGACAGACTACACTGAAGCTTTCTTT

J gene: TRBJ1-4
D gene: .
V gene: TRBV5-1
clone size: .
CDR3 protein: CASRSQGATNEKLFF
CDR3 DNA: TGCGCCAGCAGGTCTCAAGGGGCAACTAATGAAAAACTGTTTTTT

J gene: TRBJ2-1
D gene: .
V gene: TRBV2
clone size: .
CDR3 protein: CASSGSGSSYNEQFF
CDR3 DNA: TGTGCCAGCAGTGGGTCGGGAAGCTCCTACAATGAGCAGTTCTTC

J gene: TRBJ2-1
D gene: .
V gene: TRBV7-3
clone size: .
CDR3 protein: CASSLAGSGNEQFF
CDR3 DNA: TGTGCCAGCAGCTTAGCGGGGAGCGGCAATGAGCAGTTCTTC

J gene: TRBJ1-4
D gene: TRBD1
V gene: TRBV6-5
clone size: .
CDR3 protein: CASKGQGFKNEKLFF
CDR3 DNA: TGTGCCAGCAAGGGACAGGGGTTTAAGAATGAAAAACTGTTTTTT

J gene: TRBJ1-5
D gene: .
V gene: TRBV12-3/TRBV12-4
clone size: few
CDR3 protein: CASSLARTGRTHF
CDR3 DNA: TGTGCCAGCAGTTTAGCGAGGACGGGGAGGACGCATTTT

J gene: TRBJ1-5
D gene: .
V gene: TRBV2
clone size: .
CDR3 protein: CASSGLEGNQPQHF
CDR3 DNA: TGTGCCAGCAGTGGACTCGAGGGCAATCAGCCCCAGCATTTT

J gene: TRBJ2-5
D gene: .
V gene: TRBV29-1
clone size: .
CDR3 protein: CSVPIRETQYF
CDR3 DNA: TGCAGCGTCCCTATCCGGGAGACCCAGTACTTC

J gene: TRBJ1-3
D gene: .
V gene: TRBV12-3/TRBV12-4
clone size: .
CDR3 protein: CASSLTRNTIYF
CDR3 DNA: TGTGCCAGCAGTTTAACCCGAAACACCATATATTTT

J gene: TRBJ2-2
D gene: .
V gene: TRBV15
clone size: .
CDR3 protein: CATSSGLAINTGELFF
CDR3 DNA: TGTGCCACCAGCAGTGGGCTAGCGATCAACACCGGGGAGCTGTTTTTT

J gene: TRBJ2-2
D gene: TRBD2
V gene: TRBV10-3
clone size: .
CDR3 protein: CAIRETSGHGELFF
CDR3 DNA: TGTGCCATCAGAGAGACTAGCGGGCACGGGGAGCTGTTTTTT

J gene: TRBJ1-2
D gene: .
V gene: TRBV28
clone size: .
CDR3 protein: CASSFSGAGYGYTF
CDR3 DNA: TGTGCCAGCAGTTTTAGTGGGGCAGGCTATGGCTACACCTTC

J gene: TRBJ1-6
D gene: .
V gene: TRBV5-1
clone size: once
CDR3 protein: CASSEGTAGGSPLHF
CDR3 DNA: TGCGCCAGCAGCGAAGGGACCGCGGGTGGTTCACCCCTCCACTTT

J gene: TRBJ1-1
D gene: .
V gene: TRBV6-5
clone size: .
CDR3 protein: CASSFGFEAFF
CDR3 DNA: TGTGCCAGCAGTTTTGGCTTTGAAGCTTTCTTT

J gene: TRBJ2-2
D gene: TRBD1
V gene: TRBV6-2/TRBV6-3
clone size: .
CDR3 protein: CASSYSRRTGNTGELFF
CDR3 DNA: TGTGCCAGCAGTTACTCGCGACGGACAGGCAACACCGGGGAGCTGTTTTTT

J gene: TRBJ2-3
D gene: TRBD1
V gene: TRBV7-3
clone size: .
CDR3 protein: CASSQGVDTQYF
CDR3 DNA: TGTGCCAGCAGCCAGGGGGTGGATACGCAGTATTTT

J gene: TRBJ2-5
D gene: .
V gene: TRBV6-2/TRBV6-3
clone size: .
CDR3 protein: CASTPGLEETQYF
CDR3 DNA: TGTGCCAGCACCCCCGGGCTAGAAGAGACCCAGTACTTC

J gene: TRBJ1-1
D gene: .
V gene: TRBV19
clone size: .
CDR3 protein: CASSKIGDTEAFF
CDR3 DNA: TGTGCCAGTAGTAAGATTGGGGACACTGAAGCTTTCTTT

J gene: TRBJ1-5
D gene: .
V gene: TRBV18
clone size: .
CDR3 protein: CASSPNQGSNQPQHF
CDR3 DNA: TGTGCCAGCTCACCCAATCAGGGTAGCAATCAGCCCCAGCATTTT

J gene: TRBJ1-1
D gene: .
V gene: TRBV9
clone size: .
CDR3 protein: CASSVEMGNTEAFF
CDR3 DNA: TGTGCCAGCAGCGTAGAAATGGGGAACACTGAAGCTTTCTTT

J gene: TRBJ2-3
D gene: TRBD2
V gene: TRBV29-1
clone size: .
CDR3 protein: CSALGTSGSTDTQYF
CDR3 DNA: TGCAGCGCCCTCGGGACTAGCGGGAGCACAGATACGCAGTATTTT

J gene: TRBJ2-1
D gene: TRBD2
V gene: TRBV11-3
clone size: .
CDR3 protein: CASSSLAGAYNEQFF
CDR3 DNA: TGTGCCAGCAGCTCACTAGCGGGAGCCTACAATGAGCAGTTCTTC

J gene: TRBJ2-3
D gene: .
V gene: TRBV28
clone size: .
CDR3 protein: CASSLAALGTDTQYF
CDR3 DNA: TGTGCCAGCAGTTTAGCGGCGCTGGGCACAGATACGCAGTATTTT

J gene: TRBJ1-6
D gene: .
V gene: TRBV3-1/TRBV3-2
clone size: few
CDR3 protein: CASSQFSSYNSPLHF
CDR3 DNA: TGTGCCAGCAGCCAATTCAGCTCCTATAATTCACCCCTCCACTTT

J gene: TRBJ2-3
D gene: TRBD2
V gene: TRBV29-1
clone size: .
CDR3 protein: CSVDAGGTDTQYF
CDR3 DNA: TGCAGCGTTGACGCGGGAGGGACAGATACGCAGTATTTT

J gene: TRBJ2-5
D gene: .
V gene: TRBV7-9
clone size: .
CDR3 protein: CASSLFFGGNSPETQYF
CDR3 DNA: TGTGCCAGCAGCTTATTTTTTGGGGGGAACTCTCCAGAGACCCAGTACTTC

J gene: TRBJ1-4
D gene: TRBD1
V gene: TRBV11-2
clone size: .
CDR3 protein: CASSLGQGGHEKLFF
CDR3 DNA: TGTGCCAGCAGTCTAGGACAGGGGGGACACGAAAAACTGTTTTTT

J gene: TRBJ1-1
D gene: .
V gene: TRBV10-3
clone size: .
CDR3 protein: CAVQGMNTEAFF
CDR3 DNA: TGTGCCGTTCAGGGGATGAACACTGAAGCTTTCTTT

J gene: TRBJ1-4
D gene: .
V gene: TRBV9
clone size: .
CDR3 protein: CASSARGGGEKLFF
CDR3 DNA: TGTGCCAGCAGCGCGCGGGGAGGGGGTGAAAAACTGTTTTTT

J gene: TRBJ2-7
D gene: .
V gene: TRBV2
clone size: .
CDR3 protein: CASSDEGVGEQYF
CDR3 DNA: TGTGCCAGCAGTGATGAGGGGGTCGGGGAGCAGTACTTC